This entry is about one T cell receptor (beta chain). TCRdb reanalysed the 5' RACE reads using MiXCR and keeps one entry per CDR3 protein. The sample consists of approximately 390,000 distinct CDR3 sequences, about 17% of them appearing once. The data were obtained in a study of T-cell memory formation after mild COVID-19. This CDR3 is built from 15 residues. Per germline, CDR1 SGHTA and CDR2 FQGNSA. V gave up 3 bases and J gave up 3 bases; unmatched junction bases: 2. The V gene is TRBV7-2, the J gene TRBJ2-6, with TRBD2 identical over 7 bases. This receptor was obtained from a man aged 18 to 30 who had mild COVID-19 (a few samples of this study predate the infection). Cell type and time point are not known. The sequencing input was PBMCs or a T cell subset sorted from them (not recorded which). CDR3 sequence: CASSLAGDGANVLTF. Written as DNA, the CDR3 is TGTGCCAGCAGCTTGGCGGGGGATGGGGCCAACGTCCTGACTTTC.